This T cell receptor (beta chain) was identified in a study of blood T cell repertoires in COVID-19. Turning to the study itself: Sites across the United States, Italy and Spain contributed samples from acute and convalescent COVID-19. Sources were T cells, B-cell-depleted T cells, or PBMCs; the material itself was cDNA or gDNA.

Authors' data handling: Reference gene primer amplification gave estimated nucleated cell counts. Measured with immunoSEQ multiplex PCR; TCRdb has only the in-frame clones, and not every one. That table supplies the V and J calls and clone size; D and trimming were determined from the DNA. The sample carries fewer than 200,000 clones, more than 75% recorded once. This CDR3 is built from 15 residues. V shed 4 bases and J 5 bases; nucleotides not matched to a gene: 9. The germline CDR1 and CDR2 sequences are LGHDT and YNNKEL (reference sequence). Material: peripheral blood. The chain joins TRBV3-1 (or the pseudogene TRBV3-2) to TRBJ2-7; 9 nucleotides match TRBD2. The sequence derives from a man in his forties with active or convalescent COVID-19. This CDR3 is CASSRWTSELHEQYF. CDR3 in DNA: TGTGCCAGCAGCCGCTGGACTAGCGAACTTCACGAGCAGTACTTC.